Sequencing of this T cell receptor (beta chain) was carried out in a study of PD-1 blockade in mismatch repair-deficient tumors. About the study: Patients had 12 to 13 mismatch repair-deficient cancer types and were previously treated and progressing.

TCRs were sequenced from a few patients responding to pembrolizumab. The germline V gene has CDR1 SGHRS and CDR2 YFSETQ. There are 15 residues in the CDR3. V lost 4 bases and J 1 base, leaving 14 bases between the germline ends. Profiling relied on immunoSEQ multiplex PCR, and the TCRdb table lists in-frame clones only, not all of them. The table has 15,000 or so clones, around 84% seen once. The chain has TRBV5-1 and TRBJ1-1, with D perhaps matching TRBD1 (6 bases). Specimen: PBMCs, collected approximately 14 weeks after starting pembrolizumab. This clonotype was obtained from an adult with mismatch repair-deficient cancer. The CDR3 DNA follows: TGCGCCAGCAGCGGGGGGGGACACCCGAACACTGAAGCTTTCTTT. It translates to CASSGGGHPNTEAFF.